A single sample is the source of the 4 T cell receptor beta chains below, sequenced in a study of shared clonotypes between healthy human individuals. CD45RO-negative, CCR7-selected cells formed the naive CD8 fraction, which excluded terminally differentiated effector memory CD45RA+ cells. Assay used: immunoSEQ multiplex PCR; TCRdb lists only in-frame clones, some missing. The data show some 2,100,000 clones, more than 85% seen once. Sequencing was carried out using naive CD8+ T cells from PBMCs. These TCRs come from a man between 18 and 29 years old in good health. Some clones in this sample may be carry-over from other donors' samples.

There are a few counts of this clone. In the same sample, other DNA sequences code for this CDR3. The J gene is TRBJ2-7, the V gene TRBV27; D gene uncertain. Trimming shortened V by 4 bases and J by 6 bases, and 10 bases separated the two germline ends. Germline CDR1 is MNHEY and CDR2 is SMNVEV (reference sequence). This CDR3 is 12 amino acids long. CDR3 nucleotide sequence: TGTGCCAGCAGTTCGGGCTCTTTCGAGCAGTACTTC. It codes for CASSSGSFEQYF.

This chain uses TRBV13 with TRBJ2-7; D possibly corresponds to TRBD2 (6 bases). Trimming left V 4 bases short and J 1 base short, with 14 bases between. Germline assignment: CDR1 PRHDT and CDR2 FYEKMQ (reference sequence). The CDR3 has 15 amino acids. The CDR3 loop is CASSWTEGPSYEQYF. In DNA form, the CDR3 reads TGTGCCAGCAGCTGGACGGAGGGCCCTTCCTACGAGCAGTACTTC.

V and J are TRBV4-1 and TRBJ1-5; D is uncertain. Germline values: CDR1 MGHRA, CDR2 YSYEKL. The CDR3 is 18 residues long. Trimming stripped 5 bases from V and 3 bases from J, with 23 bases between. The CDR3 spells CASSVSISGQLFNQPQHF. The CDR3 DNA sequence: TGCGCCAGCAGCGTATCAATATCAGGCCAGCTTTTCAATCAGCCCCAGCATTTT.

The chain combines TRBV29-1 with TRBJ2-7; 7 nucleotides match TRBD1. V trimming: 4 bases; J trimming: 3 bases; junction bases outside the gene matches: 9. The germline CDR1 and CDR2 sequences are SQVTM and ANQGSEA. CDR3 length: 14 residues. The CDR3 DNA reads as TGCAGCGTTGTAGGGACAGACAAGTTCTACGAGCAGTACTTC. This codes for CSVVGTDKFYEQYF.